Below, one TCR beta chain is given with its context. The sample holds many counts of this clonotype. The target of this receptor is not known. No per-base quality is available; no much larger clone lies one base away. These data come from a study of Graves' ophthalmopathy and Graves' hyperthyroidism (dated by TCRdb to about 2018). Some background on the complete study: Hyperthyroidism was defined as stable when no progression to ophthalmopathy occurred within 18 months of follow-up. To tell Graves' ophthalmopathy apart from Graves' hyperthyroidism, and to predict which patients would progress to ophthalmopathy, the study relied on TCR beta repertoire signatures. In total, around 130 blood samples were TCR-sequenced: roughly 45 ophthalmopathy, under 80 hyperthyroidism and about 17 hyperthyroidism-to-ophthalmopathy patients. To explore V-J signatures distinguishing ophthalmopathy from hyperthyroidism, a discovery set of under 110 patients (43 ophthalmopathy, about 57 stable hyperthyroidism) was enrolled. The independent validation cohort included 18 to 20 hyperthyroidism patients plus 17 patients who later progressed from hyperthyroidism to ophthalmopathy. T-cell repertoires of thyroid tissue and blood were compared in several hyperthyroidism patients. Once sampling was done, hyperthyroidism patients were given methimazole at a starting dose of 30 mg daily, while ophthalmopathy patients were given high-dose intravenous methylprednisolone. Broad study findings and their caveats: Most of the expanded thyroid clonotypes with a frequency above 0.001 were also detected in blood, and it was suggested that the thyroid immune response may be reflected by blood repertoires. No statistical method was used to set the sample size in advance, and the investigators knew which group each participant was assigned to. The 13-signature model separated ophthalmopathy from stable hyperthyroidism with about 86% sensitivity and around 81% specificity in cross-validation, and 80%/75% in the test set. In validation, the model predicted ophthalmopathy progression with 55% to 71% sensitivity and 72.22% specificity; around twelve predicted patients were CT-confirmed with GO in a median of roughly 6.8 months.

The CDR3 measures 12 amino acids from cysteine to phenylalanine. The only DNA kept is the CDR3, 36 bases in frame from the first base. Per the germline V gene, SGDLS is the CDR1 and YYNGEE is the CDR2. V gives up 0 bases and J gives up 7 bases, and the segment between their germline ends measures 8 bases. Hyperthyroidism patients were newly diagnosed, with disease duration under 2 months, and aged 18 to 65 years. Patients with other autoimmune diseases, uncontrolled infections, pregnancy or lactation were excluded. Clinical symptoms, serum thyroxine, TRAb, thyroid ultrasound and orbital computed tomography were used for diagnosis. Trizol reagent was used to extract the total RNA, and its quality was then checked on an Agilent 2100 Bioanalyzer. For repertoire sequencing, the TCR beta CDR3 regions were amplified from RNA transcripts. The first round was an RT-PCR using HTBI primers with the Qiagen OneStep RT-PCR kit, and this first round was followed by a second-round multiplex PCR, then size selection and purification. Libraries were sequenced paired-end with 100 bp reads on an Illumina HiSeq2000. As for how the authors treated the data: Reads were processed with SOAPnuke, discarding reads with adapters, uncalled bases, mean Phred below 15, or no exact constant-primer or identifier match. COPE v1.2.5 was used to merge the high-quality paired reads. Clonotypes were defined as unique nucleotide sequences and were aligned to IMGT TRB V, D and J references using MiTCR v1.1. The analysis was limited to V-J combinations with a frequency above 0.0001, which together covered roughly 99% of the repertoires. For each V-J combination, a TCR clonal expansion and chaos score was defined as the ratio of F50 clonal expansion to chaos observed in the TCRdist matrix. Welch's t-statistics and random forest were used to reduce features to 13 V-J combinations, which were fed into a naive Bayes classifier. The similarity between thyroid and blood repertoires was quantified using the Morisita-Horn index. The public reads were reanalyzed by TCRdb: fastp trimming at Q25, MiXCR alignment, in-frame beta chains only. Each entry merges the rows of one CDR3 protein and shows their most common DNA and genes. The authors' filters were not applied to this entry. For this sample there are approximately 1.2 million distinct CDR3 sequences; about 35% appear just once. The ten largest clones take up 11% of the sample.

Material for sequencing was peripheral blood or thyroid tissue (not recorded which). The rearrangement combines TRBV9 with TRBJ2-7, with no confidently assigned D gene. This TCR was recovered from an adult man with Graves' hyperthyroidism. The DNA sequence is given as TGTGCCAGCAGCGTAGGGTATGGTGAGCAGTACTTC. It translates as CASSVGYGEQYF.